The T cell receptor (beta chain) described here comes from a study of CD8+ T cells in alopecia areata. The overall study: It was oral tofacitinib, at 5 to 10 mg twice daily, that treated patients received.

The junction had 3 bases not matched to a gene; V was cut back by 0 bases and J by 2 bases. The CDR3 runs to 15 residues. RNA extraction and reverse transcription yielded cDNA as sequencing template. Data came from immunoSEQ multiplex PCR; TCRdb stores just in-frame clones and leaves some out. Here the sample spans around 160,000 clones, roughly 50% being singletons. Sequencing used CD4+ T cells sorted from blood. The chain combines TRBV6-7 with TRBJ1-2, with TRBD1 identical over 7 bases. TRBV6-7 is filed as an ORF, its function uncertain. The TCR was taken from a human donor with alopecia areata. Written as DNA, the CDR3 is TGTGCCAGCAGTTACTCGGAGGACAGGAACTATGGCTACACCTTC. It codes for CASSYSEDRNYGYTF.